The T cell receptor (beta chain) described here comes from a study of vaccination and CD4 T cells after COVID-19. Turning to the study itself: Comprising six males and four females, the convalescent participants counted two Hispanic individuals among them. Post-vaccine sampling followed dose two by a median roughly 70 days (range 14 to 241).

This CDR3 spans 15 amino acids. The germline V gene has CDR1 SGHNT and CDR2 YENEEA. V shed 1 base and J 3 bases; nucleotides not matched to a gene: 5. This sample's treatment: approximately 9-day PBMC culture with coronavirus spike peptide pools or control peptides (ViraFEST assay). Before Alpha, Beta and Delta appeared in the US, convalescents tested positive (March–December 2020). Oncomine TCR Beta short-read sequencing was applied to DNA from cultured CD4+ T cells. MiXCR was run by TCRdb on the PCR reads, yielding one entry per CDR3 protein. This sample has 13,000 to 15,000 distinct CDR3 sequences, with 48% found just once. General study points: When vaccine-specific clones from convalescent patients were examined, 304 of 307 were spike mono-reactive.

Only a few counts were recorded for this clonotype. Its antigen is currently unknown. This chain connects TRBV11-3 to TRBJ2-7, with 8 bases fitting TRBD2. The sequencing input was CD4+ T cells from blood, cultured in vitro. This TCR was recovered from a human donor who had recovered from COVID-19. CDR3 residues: CASSLGAGLVYEQYF. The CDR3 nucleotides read TGTGCCAGCAGCTTAGGAGCGGGACTAGTCTACGAGCAGTACTTC.